This section outlines one T cell receptor (beta chain) sequence together with its context. Clones were sequenced by immunoSEQ multiplex PCR, and TCRdb holds only the in-frame ones, with some missing. The sample lists 150,000 or so clones; 91% were seen once. These data originate in a study of T cell responses to AZD1222 COVID-19 vaccine. This receptor was identified in an adult who received the AZD1222 COVID-19 vaccine. Sequenced material: peripheral blood, taken 28 days after the second AZD1222 dose.

CDR3 residues: CASRSGRAPEGETQYF. The CDR3, as DNA: TGTGCCAGCAGATCAGGGAGGGCCCCCGAGGGGGAGACCCAGTACTTC. The chain joins TRBV2 to TRBJ2-5, with 7 positions matching TRBD2. Germline values: CDR1 SNHLY, CDR2 FYNNEI. Trimming cost V 6 bases and J 5 bases; bases outside gene matches: 15. The CDR3 totals 16 residues.